The source of this TCR beta chain is a study of blood T cell repertoires in COVID-19. Across the study: Cohort 3 recovered donors had two negative PCRs, clearance, or symptom resolution. Specimens from acute and convalescent COVID-19 originated in the United States, Italy and Spain. From T cells, B-cell-depleted T cells, or PBMCs came the material, which was cDNA or gDNA.

CDR3 length: 15 amino acids. The V and J ends lost 4 bases and 7 bases respectively, with 16 bases between them. Germline V gene data show CDR1 as KGHSH and CDR2 as LQKENI. A single count supports this clone. Profiling relied on immunoSEQ multiplex PCR, and the TCRdb table lists in-frame clones only, not all of them. The sample has a few hundred thousand clones, roughly 84% seen once. The gene calls are TRBV18 and TRBJ1-4, with D uncertain. This clonotype was sampled from a man aged 30-40 years in a cohort exposed to, infected with or recovered from COVID-19 (not recorded which). Specimen: PBMCs or T cells enriched from blood (not recorded which). The CDR3 region has the DNA TGTGCCAGCTCACGCGGGGAGGCGGGCCTTGAAAAACTGTTTTTT. Translating it yields CASSRGEAGLEKLFF.